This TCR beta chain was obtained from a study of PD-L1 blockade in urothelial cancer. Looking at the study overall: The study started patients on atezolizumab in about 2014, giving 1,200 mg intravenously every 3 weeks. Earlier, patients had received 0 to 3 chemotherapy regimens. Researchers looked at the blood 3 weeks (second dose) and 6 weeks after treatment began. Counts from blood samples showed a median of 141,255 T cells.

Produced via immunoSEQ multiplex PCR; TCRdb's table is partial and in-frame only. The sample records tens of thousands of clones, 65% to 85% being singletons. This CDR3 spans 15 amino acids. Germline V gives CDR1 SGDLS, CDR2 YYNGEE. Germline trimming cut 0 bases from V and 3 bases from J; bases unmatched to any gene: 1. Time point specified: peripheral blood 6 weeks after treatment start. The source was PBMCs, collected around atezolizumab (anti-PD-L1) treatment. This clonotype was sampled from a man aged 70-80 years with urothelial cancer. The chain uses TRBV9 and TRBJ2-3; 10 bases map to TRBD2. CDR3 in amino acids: CASSVGAGGTDTQYF. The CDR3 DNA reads TGTGCCAGCAGCGTAGGAGCGGGAGGGACAGATACGCAGTATTTT.